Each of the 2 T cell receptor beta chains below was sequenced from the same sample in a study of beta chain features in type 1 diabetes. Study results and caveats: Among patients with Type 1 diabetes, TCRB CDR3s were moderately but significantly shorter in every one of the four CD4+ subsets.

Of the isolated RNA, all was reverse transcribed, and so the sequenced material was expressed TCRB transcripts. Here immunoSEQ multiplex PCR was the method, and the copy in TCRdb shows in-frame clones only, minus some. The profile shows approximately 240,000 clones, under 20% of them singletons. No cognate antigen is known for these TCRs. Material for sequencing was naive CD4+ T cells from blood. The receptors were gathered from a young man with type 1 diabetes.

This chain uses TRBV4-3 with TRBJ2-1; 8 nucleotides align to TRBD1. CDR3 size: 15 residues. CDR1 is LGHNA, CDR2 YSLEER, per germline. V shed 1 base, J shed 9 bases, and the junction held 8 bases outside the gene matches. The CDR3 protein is CASSQGSTGDSEQFF. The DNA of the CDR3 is TGCGCCAGCAGCCAAGGATCGACAGGGGATAGTGAGCAGTTCTTC.

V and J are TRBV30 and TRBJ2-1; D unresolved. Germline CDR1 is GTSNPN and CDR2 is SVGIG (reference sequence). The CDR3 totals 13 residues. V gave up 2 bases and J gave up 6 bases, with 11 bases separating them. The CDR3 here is CAWSTNTVNEQFF. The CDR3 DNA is TGTGCCTGGAGTACCAACACTGTCAATGAGCAGTTCTTC.